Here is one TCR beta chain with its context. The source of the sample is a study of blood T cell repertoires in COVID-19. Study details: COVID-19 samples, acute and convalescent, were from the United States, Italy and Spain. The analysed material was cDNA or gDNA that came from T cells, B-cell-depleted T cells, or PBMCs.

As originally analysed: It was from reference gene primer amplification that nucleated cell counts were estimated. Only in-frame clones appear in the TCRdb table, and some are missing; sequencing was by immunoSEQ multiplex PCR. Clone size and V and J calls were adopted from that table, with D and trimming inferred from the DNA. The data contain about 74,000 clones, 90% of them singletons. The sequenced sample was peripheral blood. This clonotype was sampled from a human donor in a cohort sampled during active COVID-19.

The CDR3 bases are TGTGCCAGCAGCAAAGAGTCCCCCCTTCCGGGACTAGCGGGGACCAACTCCTACGAGCAGTACTTC. It encodes CASSKESPLPGLAGTNSYEQYF. The chain has TRBV21-1 and TRBJ2-7; the table assigns TRBD2, which was not confirmed against the DNA. TRBV21-1 is tagged as a pseudogene. The CDR3 sequence is 22 residues long.